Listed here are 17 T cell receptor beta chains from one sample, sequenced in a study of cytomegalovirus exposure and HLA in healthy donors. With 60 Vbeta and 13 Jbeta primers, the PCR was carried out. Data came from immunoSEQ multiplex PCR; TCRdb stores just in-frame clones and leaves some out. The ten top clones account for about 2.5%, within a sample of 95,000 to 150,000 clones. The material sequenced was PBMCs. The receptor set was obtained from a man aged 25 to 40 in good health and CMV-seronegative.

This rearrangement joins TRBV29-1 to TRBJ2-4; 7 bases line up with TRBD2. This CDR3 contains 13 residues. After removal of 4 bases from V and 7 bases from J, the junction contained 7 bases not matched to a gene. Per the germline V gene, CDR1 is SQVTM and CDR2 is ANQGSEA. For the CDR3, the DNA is TGCAGCGTTGTGGCAGGGACTATGAACATTCAGTACTTC. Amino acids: CSVVAGTMNIQYF. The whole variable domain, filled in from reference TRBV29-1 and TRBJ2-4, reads SAVISQKPSRDICQRGTSLTIQCQVDSQVTMMFWYRQQPGQSLTLIATANQGSEATYESGFVIDKFPISRPNLTFSTLTVSNMSPEDSSIYLCSVVAGTMNIQYFGAGTRLSVL.

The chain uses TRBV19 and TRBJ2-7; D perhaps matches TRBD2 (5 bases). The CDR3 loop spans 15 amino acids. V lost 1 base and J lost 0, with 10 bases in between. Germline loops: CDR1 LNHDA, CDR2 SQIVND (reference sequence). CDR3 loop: CASSIGSVGSYEQYF. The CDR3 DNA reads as TGTGCCAGTAGTATAGGTAGCGTGGGCTCCTACGAGCAGTACTTC. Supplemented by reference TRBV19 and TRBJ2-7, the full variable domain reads DGGITQSPKYLFRKEGQNVTLSCEQNLNHDAMYWYRQDPGQGLRLIYYSQIVNDFQKGDIAEGYSVSREKKESFPLTVTSAQKNPTAFYLCASSIGSVGSYEQYFGPGTRLTVT.

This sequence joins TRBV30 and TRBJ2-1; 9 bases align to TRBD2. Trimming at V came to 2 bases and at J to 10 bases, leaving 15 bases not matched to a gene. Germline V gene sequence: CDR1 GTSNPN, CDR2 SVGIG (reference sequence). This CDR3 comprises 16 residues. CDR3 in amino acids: CAWSPPLAGGLGEQFF. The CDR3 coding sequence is TGTGCCTGGAGTCCGCCCCTCGCGGGAGGGCTAGGAGAGCAGTTCTTC.

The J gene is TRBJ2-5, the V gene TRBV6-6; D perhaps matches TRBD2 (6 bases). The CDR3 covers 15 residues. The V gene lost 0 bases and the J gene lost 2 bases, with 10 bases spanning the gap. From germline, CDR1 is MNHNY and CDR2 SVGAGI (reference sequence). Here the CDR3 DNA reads TGTGCCAGCAGTTACTCCGGACTATTTCAAGAGACCCAGTACTTC. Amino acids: CASSYSGLFQETQYF.

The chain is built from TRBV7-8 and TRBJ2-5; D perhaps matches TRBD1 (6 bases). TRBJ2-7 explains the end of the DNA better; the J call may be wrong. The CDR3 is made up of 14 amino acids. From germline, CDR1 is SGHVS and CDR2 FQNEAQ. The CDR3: CASSKDFPRGEQYF. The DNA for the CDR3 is TGTGCCAGCAGCAAGGACTTCCCCAGGGGCGAGCAGTACTTC.

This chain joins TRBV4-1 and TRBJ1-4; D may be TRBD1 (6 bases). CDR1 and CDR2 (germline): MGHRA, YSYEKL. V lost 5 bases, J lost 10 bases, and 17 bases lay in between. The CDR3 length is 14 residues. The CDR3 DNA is TGCGCCAGCAGCGGGTGGGGGCCTGGGGTAAAACTGTTTTTT. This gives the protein CASSGWGPGVKLFF.

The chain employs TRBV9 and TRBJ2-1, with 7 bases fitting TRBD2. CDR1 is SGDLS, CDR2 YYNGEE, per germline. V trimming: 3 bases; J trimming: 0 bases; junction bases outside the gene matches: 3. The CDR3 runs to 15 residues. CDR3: CASSAGLVSYNEQFF. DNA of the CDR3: TGTGCCAGCAGCGCAGGACTAGTCTCCTACAATGAGCAGTTCTTC.

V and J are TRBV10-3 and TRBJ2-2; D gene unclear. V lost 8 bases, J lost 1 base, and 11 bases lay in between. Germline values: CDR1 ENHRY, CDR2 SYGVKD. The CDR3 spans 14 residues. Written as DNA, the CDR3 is TGTGCCATCCCCCGGCAGGAGAACACCGGGGAGCTGTTTTTT. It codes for CAIPRQENTGELFF.

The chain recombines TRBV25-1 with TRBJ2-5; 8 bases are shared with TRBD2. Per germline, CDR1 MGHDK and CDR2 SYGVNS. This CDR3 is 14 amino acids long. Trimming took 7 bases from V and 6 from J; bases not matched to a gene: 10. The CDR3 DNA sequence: TGTGCCAGCACCTACAGCGGGAGAGGTCAGACCCAGTACTTC. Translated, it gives CASTYSGRGQTQYF.

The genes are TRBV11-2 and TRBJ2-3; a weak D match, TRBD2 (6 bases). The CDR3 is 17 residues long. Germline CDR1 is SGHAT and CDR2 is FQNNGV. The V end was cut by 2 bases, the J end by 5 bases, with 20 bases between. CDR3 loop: CASSLRALSWEVDTQYF. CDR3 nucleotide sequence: TGTGCCAGCAGCTTAAGGGCCCTTTCTTGGGAGGTAGATACGCAGTATTTT.

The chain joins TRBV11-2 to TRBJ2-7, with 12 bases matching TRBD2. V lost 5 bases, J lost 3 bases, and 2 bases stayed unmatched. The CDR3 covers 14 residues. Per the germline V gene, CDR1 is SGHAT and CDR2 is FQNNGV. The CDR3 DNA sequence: TGTGCCAGCAGCCCGGGACTAGCGGGCTACGAGCAGTACTTC. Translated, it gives CASSPGLAGYEQYF.

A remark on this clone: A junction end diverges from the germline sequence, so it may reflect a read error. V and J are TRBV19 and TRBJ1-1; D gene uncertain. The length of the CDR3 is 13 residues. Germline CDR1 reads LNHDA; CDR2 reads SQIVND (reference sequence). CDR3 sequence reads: CASSILRRTEAFF. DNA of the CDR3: TGTGCCAGTAGTATCCTCCGAAGGACTGAGGCTTTCTTT.

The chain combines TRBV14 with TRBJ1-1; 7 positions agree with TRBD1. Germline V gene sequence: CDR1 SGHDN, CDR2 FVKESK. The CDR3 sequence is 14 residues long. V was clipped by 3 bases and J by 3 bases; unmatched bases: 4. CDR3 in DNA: TGTGCCAGCAGCCACGGACAGGAGTACACTGAAGCTTTCTTT. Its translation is CASSHGQEYTEAFF.

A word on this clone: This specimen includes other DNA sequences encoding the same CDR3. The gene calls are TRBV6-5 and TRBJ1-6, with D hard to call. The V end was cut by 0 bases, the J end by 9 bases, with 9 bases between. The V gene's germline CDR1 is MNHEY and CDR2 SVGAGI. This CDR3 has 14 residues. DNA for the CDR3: TGTGCCAGCAGTTACTCGAGTGAGGGTTCACCCCTCCACTTT. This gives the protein CASSYSSEGSPLHF.

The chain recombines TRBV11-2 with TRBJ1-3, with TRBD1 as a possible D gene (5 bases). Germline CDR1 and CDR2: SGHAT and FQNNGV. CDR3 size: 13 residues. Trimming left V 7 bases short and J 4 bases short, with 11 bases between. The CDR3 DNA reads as TGTGCCAGCACCAGGGTATTCGGAAACACCATATATTTT. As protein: CASTRVFGNTIYF.

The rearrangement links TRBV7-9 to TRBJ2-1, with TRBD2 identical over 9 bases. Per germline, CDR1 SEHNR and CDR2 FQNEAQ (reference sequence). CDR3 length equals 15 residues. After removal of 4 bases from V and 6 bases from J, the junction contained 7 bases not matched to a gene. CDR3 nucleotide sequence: TGTGCCAGCAGCTCGGCCGGGACTAGCCTCAATGAGCAGTTCTTC. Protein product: CASSSAGTSLNEQFF.

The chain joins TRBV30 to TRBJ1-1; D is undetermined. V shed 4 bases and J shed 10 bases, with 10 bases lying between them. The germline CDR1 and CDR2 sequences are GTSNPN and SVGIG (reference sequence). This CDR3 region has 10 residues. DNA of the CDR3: TGTGCCTGGACCGATCGGAGAGCTTTCTTT. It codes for CAWTDRRAFF.